These 19 T cell receptor beta chains were sequenced from one sample in a study of siplizumab effects on memory and regulatory T cells. TCRdb's table, derived via immunoSEQ multiplex PCR, lists solely in-frame clones and lacks some. This sample yields some 100,000 clones, of which 95% to 97% are seen a single time; 0.031% belongs to the top ten. Sequences were obtained from naive CD4+ T cells sorted from blood. All receptors derive from a human donor in good health.

The chain is built from TRBV11-3 and TRBJ2-3, with D tentatively TRBD2 (7 bases). The germline V and J ends were trimmed by 5 bases and 3 bases, with 18 bases remaining between them. CDR1 and CDR2 from the germline V gene are SGHNT and YENEEA. CDR3 length: 16 amino acids. CDR3 nucleotide sequence: TGTGCCAGCAGCCCCGGAGGGGGTAGCGGGACAGATACGCAGTATTTT. Translated, it gives CASSPGGGSGTDTQYF.

This chain uses TRBV5-1 with TRBJ2-5; 7 nucleotides align to TRBD1. CDR1 is SGHRS, CDR2 YFSETQ, per germline. Trimming took 4 bases from V and 1 from J; bases not matched to a gene: 4. The CDR3 loop spans 14 amino acids. The CDR3 DNA follows: TGCGCCAGCAGCCCGAGGGACAGCCAAGAGACCCAGTACTTC. Translating it yields CASSPRDSQETQYF.

The rearrangement uses TRBV5-1 and TRBJ2-1; the D gene is possibly TRBD2 (6 bases). CDR1 and CDR2 from the germline V gene are SGHRS and YFSETQ. Trimming took 2 bases from V and 9 from J, leaving 15 bases between them. This CDR3 spans 14 amino acids. CDR3 in amino acids: CASSFTSTSVEQFF. The CDR3 DNA reads TGCGCCAGCAGCTTCACTAGCACTTCCGTTGAGCAGTTCTTC. Supplemented by reference TRBV5-1 and TRBJ2-1, the full variable domain reads KAGVTQTPRYLIKTRGQQVTLSCSPISGHRSVSWYQQTPGQGLQFLFEYFSETQRNKGNFPGRFSGRQFSNSRSEMNVSTLELGDSALYLCASSFTSTSVEQFFGPGTRLTVL.

V usage is TRBV29-1 and J usage is TRBJ1-2; D gene ambiguous. Trimming removed 4 bases from V and 0 bases from J, with 9 bases in between. Per germline, CDR1 SQVTM and CDR2 ANQGSEA. This CDR3 contains 13 residues. CDR3 nucleotide sequence: TGCAGCGTTGGCGAGATCTCTAACTATGGCTACACCTTC. The encoded protein is CSVGEISNYGYTF.

DNA for the CDR3: TGCGCCAGCAGTGGGTTCAGTGGTCCCGGGGAGCTGTTTTTT. Translating it yields CASSGFSGPGELFF. The genes are TRBV10-1 and TRBJ2-2; D is ambiguous. The CDR3 has 14 amino acids. Trimming left V 4 bases short and J 6 bases short, with 12 bases between. From germline, CDR1 is WNHNN and CDR2 SYGVQD (reference sequence).

The chain joins TRBV18 to TRBJ1-5, with D maybe TRBD1 (6 bases). The CDR3 covers 15 residues. Trimming removed 4 bases at V and 3 bases at J, with 13 bases between. Germline CDR1 is KGHSH and CDR2 is LQKENI. The CDR3 spells CASSLRTVDNQPQHF. CDR3 sequence (DNA): TGTGCCAGCTCACTGAGGACAGTCGACAATCAGCCCCAGCATTTT. Looking up the rest from reference TRBV18 and TRBJ1-5 gives the full variable domain: NAGVMQNPRHLVRRRGQEARLRCSPMKGHSHVYWYRQLPEEGLKFMVYLQKENIIDESGMPKERFSAEFPKEGPSILRIQQVVRGDSAAYFCASSLRTVDNQPQHFGDGTRLSIL.

The chain is built from TRBV30 and TRBJ2-3; TRBD1 aligns across 8 bases. The CDR3 has 14 amino acids. Losses at the gene ends were 2 bases for V and 2 bases for J; bases not matched to a gene: 3. Germline CDR1 GTSNPN, CDR2 SVGIG (reference sequence). Here the CDR3 DNA reads TGTGCCTGGAGTAAGGGACAGGCCACAGATACGCAGTATTTT. Translated: CAWSKGQATDTQYF.

A single count supports this clone. This chain joins TRBV5-1 and TRBJ1-1; possible D gene TRBD1, 6 bases. The CDR3 runs to 19 residues. Germline loops: CDR1 SGHRS, CDR2 YFSETQ. The V end lost 7 bases, the J end lost 2 bases, and 30 bases lay between the germline ends. The CDR3 loop is CASAFSGGDRQGRNTEAFF. CDR3 nucleotides: TGCGCCAGCGCCTTTTCCGGGGGAGACAGGCAGGGACGCAACACTGAAGCTTTCTTT.

V usage is TRBV7-9 and J usage is TRBJ1-1; D unclear. The germline V and J ends were trimmed by 5 bases and 0 bases, with 13 bases remaining between them. Per the germline V gene, CDR1 is SEHNR and CDR2 is FQNEAQ (reference sequence). The CDR3 is 15 residues long. The CDR3 DNA sequence: TGTGCCAGCAGCCCCCGAGTAGGTCTGAACACTGAAGCTTTCTTT. It translates to CASSPRVGLNTEAFF.

The chain is built from TRBV10-1 and TRBJ2-5; TRBD2 matches 10 bases. CDR1 and CDR2 (germline): WNHNN, SYGVQD (reference sequence). This CDR3 comprises 16 residues. The trim removed 3 bases at V and 2 bases at J, leaving 6 bases unmatched. The chain's CDR3 is CASSETSGVGQETQYF. Written as DNA, the CDR3 is TGCGCCAGCAGTGAAACTAGCGGGGTTGGACAAGAGACCCAGTACTTC.

The CDR3 loop reads CASSSTGAGNTIYF. For the CDR3, the DNA is TGTGCCAGCAGTTCCACAGGGGCCGGAAACACCATATATTTT. J is TRBJ1-3 and V is TRBV28, with TRBD1 matching over 7 bases. This CDR3 has 14 residues. J lost 4 bases, V lost 4 bases, and 4 bases had no gene match. Germline-derived CDR1 and CDR2 are MDHEN and SYDVKM.

This clone was picked up one time. The genes are TRBV7-2 and TRBJ2-7; the match to TRBD2 covers 11 bases. The CDR3 contains 16 residues. V dropped 5 bases and J dropped 3; count of bases not matched to a gene: 9. CDR1 is SGHTA, CDR2 FQGNSA, per germline. Written as DNA, the CDR3 is TGTGCCAGCAGCGCGGGGAGACTAGCGGGGAGCTACGAGCAGTACTTC. Translated: CASSAGRLAGSYEQYF.

The V and J genes are TRBV18 and TRBJ1-6; a possible D gene is TRBD1 (6 bases). The V gene lost 2 bases and the J gene lost 9 bases, with 17 bases spanning the gap. Germline-derived CDR1 and CDR2 are KGHSH and LQKENI. The CDR3 is 16 residues long. The DNA for the CDR3 is TGTGCCAGCTCACCAGAGAGCGGCAGGGGCAGTTCACCCCTCCACTTT. Translating it yields CASSPESGRGSSPLHF. Full variable domain (missing parts from reference TRBV18 and TRBJ1-6): NAGVMQNPRHLVRRRGQEARLRCSPMKGHSHVYWYRQLPEEGLKFMVYLQKENIIDESGMPKERFSAEFPKEGPSILRIQQVVRGDSAAYFCASSPESGRGSSPLHFGNGTRLTVT.

This chain uses TRBV7-9 with TRBJ2-1; D ambiguous. Per the germline V gene, CDR1 is SEHNR and CDR2 is FQNEAQ (reference sequence). The ends were cut back, 5 bases at V and 7 bases at J, with 15 bases in the middle. The CDR3 contains 14 residues. The CDR3 DNA reads as TGTGCCAGCAGCACTCCACCCGGGTTGAATGAGCAGTTCTTC. This translates into CASSTPPGLNEQFF. Variable domain in full (rest from reference TRBV7-9 and TRBJ2-1): DTGVSQNPRHKITKRGQNVTFRCDPISEHNRLYWYRQTLGQGPEFLTYFQNEAQLEKSRLLSDRFSAERPKGSFSTLEIQRTEQGDSAMYLCASSTPPGLNEQFFGPGTRLTVL.

J is TRBJ1-4 and V is TRBV20-1; D ambiguous. CDR1 and CDR2 from the germline V gene are DFQATT and SNEGSKA (reference sequence). V was shortened by 3 bases and J by 7 bases, with 3 bases between the two germline ends. The CDR3 consists of 10 residues. The DNA of the CDR3 is TGCAGTGCTAGGCGTGAAAAACTGTTTTTT. Protein product: CSARREKLFF.

The chain joins TRBV10-1 to TRBJ2-3, with 9 positions matching TRBD2. After removal of 8 bases from V and 4 bases from J, the junction contained 10 bases not matched to a gene. Germline V gene data show CDR1 as WNHNN and CDR2 as SYGVQD (reference sequence). The CDR3 spans 15 residues. CDR3 DNA sequence: TGCGCCAGCTTTTCTGGCGGGGGGGTCCCAGATACGCAGTATTTT. Amino acids: CASFSGGGVPDTQYF.

The chain uses TRBV12-1 and TRBJ2-3. TRBV12-1 is a recognized pseudogene. This CDR3 region has 16 residues. The CDR3: CASSFDVSPSTDTQYF. Written as DNA, the CDR3 is TGTGCCAGCAGCTTTGACGTCTCCCCTAGCACAGATACGCAGTATTTT.

The chain has TRBV9 and TRBJ2-5, with 9 bases identical to TRBD2. Germline CDR1 is SGDLS and CDR2 is YYNGEE. The CDR3 loop spans 16 amino acids. J was trimmed by 1 base and V by 0 bases; bases with no gene match: 4. The CDR3 bases are TGTGCCAGCAGCGTAGGGCCGACTAGCGGCCAAGAGACCCAGTACTTC. This gives the protein CASSVGPTSGQETQYF.

This clone occurred once. The chain uses TRBV7-2 and TRBJ1-1, with 7 bases lining up with TRBD1. Germline values: CDR1 SGHTA, CDR2 FQGNSA. V dropped 5 bases and J dropped 0; count of bases not matched to a gene: 6. CDR3 size: 15 residues. The CDR3 protein is CASSPNRGMNTEAFF. In DNA, the CDR3 is TGTGCCAGCAGCCCAAACAGGGGAATGAACACTGAAGCTTTCTTT. Using reference TRBV7-2 and TRBJ1-1 for the parts outside the CDR3, the full variable domain is GAGVSQSPSNKVTEKGKDVELRCDPISGHTALYWYRQSLGQGLEFLIYFQGNSAPDKSGLPSDRFSAERTGGSVSTLTIQRTQQEDSAVYLCASSPNRGMNTEAFFGQGTRLTVV.